The next 24 T cell receptor beta chains were all read from a single sample in a study of T cell responses to AZD1222 COVID-19 vaccine. This table comes from immunoSEQ multiplex PCR, and its TCRdb copy is limited to in-frame clones, with some not included. This sample yields 100,000 or so clones, of which approximately 91% are seen a single time; approximately 15% belongs to the top ten. The sequencing here drew on peripheral blood, taken on day 0 of AZD1222 vaccination. Source of these receptors: an adult in good health.

The genes are TRBV19 and TRBJ2-2; D uncertain. The CDR3 consists of 15 residues. Germline CDR1 reads LNHDA; CDR2 reads SQIVND (reference sequence). Deletions cut 0 bases from V and 0 bases from J, with 5 bases between. CDR3 loop: CASSIDRANTGELFF. CDR3 nucleotide sequence: TGTGCCAGTAGTATAGACCGGGCGAACACCGGGGAGCTGTTTTTT.

The genes are TRBV3-1 (or the pseudogene TRBV3-2) and TRBJ2-2; 11 bases are shared with TRBD2. Germline CDR1 and CDR2: LGHDT and YNNKEL (reference sequence). The CDR3 spans 15 residues. V lost 6 bases and J lost 1; bases outside the gene matches: 1. CDR3 loop: CASRGTSGNTGELFF. DNA for the CDR3: TGTGCCAGCAGGGGGACTAGCGGGAACACCGGGGAGCTGTTTTTT.

The CDR3 DNA is TGCGCCAGCAGCAGGGGCTCTAAGGAGGGACTATTTGGCTACACCTTC. As protein: CASSRGSKEGLFGYTF. This sequence joins TRBV5-1 and TRBJ1-2, with a tentative D call TRBD1 (5 bases). Germline V gives CDR1 SGHRS, CDR2 YFSETQ. The CDR3 loop spans 16 amino acids. V was trimmed by 4 bases and J by 7 bases, leaving 23 bases between them.

J is TRBJ1-4 and V is TRBV5-1; D is possibly TRBD1 (5 bases). V lost 0 bases to trimming and J lost 7 bases, with 13 bases between them. CDR3 length equals 15 residues. Germline V gene data show CDR1 as SGHRS and CDR2 as YFSETQ. The DNA for the CDR3 is TGCGCCAGCAGCTTGGGAGCAGGGTCTAGTGAAAAACTGTTTTTT. Translated, it gives CASSLGAGSSEKLFF.

This clone has only one observation. The rearrangement links TRBV10-3 to TRBJ2-4, with D possibly being TRBD1 or TRBD2 (5 bases each). The CDR3 has 15 amino acids. The V end was cut by 0 bases, the J end by 0 bases, with 6 bases between. Germline V gene data show CDR1 as ENHRY and CDR2 as SYGVKD. The CDR3 coding sequence is TGTGCCATCAGTGAGTCCGGGACAGCCAAAAACATTCAGTACTTC. Translated: CAISESGTAKNIQYF.

The chain combines TRBV6-1 with TRBJ1-4; D is unclear. The germline V and J ends were trimmed by 2 bases and 7 bases, with 14 bases remaining between them. There are 15 residues in the CDR3. Germline V gene sequence: CDR1 MNHNS, CDR2 SASEGT. CDR3 in amino acids: CASSEPGRIGEKLFF. The CDR3 region has the DNA TGTGCCAGCAGTGAACCCGGTCGTATAGGTGAAAAACTGTTTTTT.

The genes are TRBV5-1 and TRBJ2-1; 9 positions agree with TRBD2. J lost 6 bases, V lost 0 bases, and 4 bases had no gene match. Germline CDR1 is SGHRS and CDR2 is YFSETQ. The CDR3 totals 15 residues. Here the CDR3 DNA reads TGCGCCAGCAGCTTGGCACTAGCGGGTCCCAATGAGCAGTTCTTC. Protein product: CASSLALAGPNEQFF.

The chain combines TRBV30 with TRBJ1-2, with D tentatively TRBD1 (6 bases). The CDR3 contains 12 residues. CDR1 and CDR2 from the germline V gene are GTSNPN and SVGIG (reference sequence). V was cut by 5 bases and J by 2 bases, with 9 bases left in between. The CDR3 spells CAWRRGNYGYTF. The DNA for the CDR3 is TGTGCCTGGCGGAGGGGGAACTATGGCTACACCTTC.

This chain uses TRBV10-3 with TRBJ2-3, with 7 bases aligning to TRBD2. CDR3 length: 16 amino acids. The V segment lost 7 bases and the J segment 2 bases; nucleotides outside the gene matches: 12. Germline values: CDR1 ENHRY, CDR2 SYGVKD. The CDR3 region is CAIKTGGGSLTDTQYF. CDR3 DNA: TGTGCCATCAAAACGGGGGGAGGGTCCCTCACAGATACGCAGTATTTT.

This clone was seen once. The chain links TRBV28 to TRBJ1-2; D unresolved. Looked up from germline, CDR1 is MDHEN and CDR2 is SYDVKM. The length of the CDR3 is 12 residues. The ends were cut back, 2 bases at V and 5 bases at J, with 6 bases in the middle. In DNA, the CDR3 is TGTGCCAGCAGTTTAGAACCATATGGCTACACCTTC. This encodes CASSLEPYGYTF.

This chain joins TRBV27 and TRBJ2-5; maybe TRBD2 (5 bases). The germline V gene encodes CDR1 MNHEY and CDR2 SMNVEV (reference sequence). This CDR3 has 13 amino acids. V lost 4 bases and J lost 4, with 10 bases in between. CDR3 sequence reads: CASSSQLVETQYF. CDR3 nucleotide sequence: TGTGCCAGCAGTTCTCAACTAGTAGAGACCCAGTACTTC.

The chain employs TRBV3-1 (or the pseudogene TRBV3-2) and TRBJ2-7, with 12 positions matching TRBD2. This CDR3 region has 15 residues. V dropped 1 base and J dropped 7; count of bases not matched to a gene: 5. Germline lookup yields CDR1 LGHDT and CDR2 YNNKEL (reference sequence). CDR3 loop: CASSQASGRGREQYF. The CDR3, as DNA: TGTGCCAGCAGCCAAGCTAGCGGGAGGGGTCGGGAGCAGTACTTC.

The chain joins TRBV5-1 to TRBJ2-1; a weak D match, TRBD2 (6 bases). Trimming removed 2 bases from V and 0 bases from J, with 15 bases in between. The CDR3 runs to 17 residues. CDR1 and CDR2 from the germline V gene are SGHRS and YFSETQ. The CDR3 DNA is TGCGCCAGCAGCTTAAGTGGGAGGCCGAGCTCCTACAATGAGCAGTTCTTC. Translation: CASSLSGRPSSYNEQFF.

The genes are TRBV5-4 and TRBJ2-3; TRBD2 matches 7 bases. Trimming removed 0 bases from V and 6 bases from J; junction bases left unmatched: 7. CDR1 is SGHNT, CDR2 YYREEE, per germline (reference sequence). CDR3 length: 15 residues. The chain's CDR3 is CASSLGAGRGDTQYF. The DNA of the CDR3 is TGTGCCAGCAGCTTGGGGGCAGGGCGGGGGGATACGCAGTATTTT.

The chain carries TRBV5-4 and TRBJ2-3, with 12 positions matching TRBD2. From germline, CDR1 is SGHNT and CDR2 YYREEE (reference sequence). J was trimmed by 3 bases and V by 4 bases; bases with no gene match: 3. CDR3 size: 15 residues. The CDR3 DNA sequence: TGTGCCAGCAGCACCGGACTAGCGGGGACAGATACGCAGTATTTT. Translation: CASSTGLAGTDTQYF.

The chain joins TRBV11-3 to TRBJ2-2; D perhaps matches TRBD1 (6 bases). V was trimmed by 4 bases and J by 7 bases, leaving 13 bases between them. The length of the CDR3 is 14 residues. Germline-derived CDR1 and CDR2 are SGHNT and YENEEA. The CDR3 sequence is CASSSTGISGELFF. The CDR3 DNA reads TGTGCCAGCAGCTCAACAGGGATCAGCGGGGAGCTGTTTTTT.

The rearrangement joins TRBV6-5 to TRBJ2-7; 7 bases are shared with TRBD2. V was clipped by 6 bases and J by 4 bases; unmatched bases: 9. The CDR3 is 14 residues long. The germline V gene encodes CDR1 MNHEY and CDR2 SVGAGI. For the CDR3, the DNA is TGTGCCAGCAGAGGGAGGGCAGAAAGGTACGAGCAGTACTTC. Its translation: CASRGRAERYEQYF.

As to this clone: A read error may produce the germline difference seen at one junction end. The CDR3, as DNA: TGTGCCAGCAGCGAAGATATGAACACTGAAGCTTTCTTT. This translates into CASSEDMNTEAFF. The chain links TRBV6-1 to TRBJ1-1; no definite D call. CDR1 is MNHNS, CDR2 SASEGT, per germline. This CDR3 is 13 amino acids long.

The rearrangement joins TRBV24-1 to TRBJ1-2, with 9 bases aligning to TRBD1. V gave up 7 bases and J gave up 5 bases; unmatched junction bases: 4. The CDR3 contains 13 residues. Germline CDR1 KGHDR, CDR2 SFDVKD. CDR3 region: CATSPGQGYGYTF. The CDR3 nucleotides read TGTGCCACCAGCCCGGGACAGGGATATGGCTACACCTTC.

The chain couples TRBV19 to TRBJ1-1, with D maybe TRBD1 (5 bases). The germline V gene has CDR1 LNHDA and CDR2 SQIVND (reference sequence). The CDR3 sequence is 14 residues long. V gave up 2 bases and J gave up 4 bases, with 11 bases separating them. The CDR3 nucleotides are TGTGCCAGTAGTATACGGGGGGGAGCCACTGAAGCTTTCTTT. It specifies CASSIRGGATEAFF.

The CDR3: CASSLPGADTQYF. In DNA form, the CDR3 reads TGTGCCAGCAGTTTACCCGGGGCAGATACGCAGTATTTT. The chain uses TRBV12-3 or TRBV12-4 and TRBJ2-3, with a weak D call TRBD2 (5 bases). There are 13 residues in the CDR3. Deletions cut 2 bases from V and 4 bases from J, with 7 bases between.

This clone was seen a handful of times. The genes are TRBV15 and TRBJ1-5; 8 bases match TRBD1. The CDR3 sequence is 20 residues long. Germline V gene data show CDR1 as LNHNV and CDR2 as YYDKDF (reference sequence). The V segment lost 3 bases and the J segment 2 bases; nucleotides outside the gene matches: 18. The CDR3 bases are TGTGCCACCAGCAGCTCTTTTTCCAGGACAGGGTGGGTTGGCAATCAGCCCCAGCATTTT. This sequence encodes CATSSSFSRTGWVGNQPQHF.

In this sample, this clone turned up once. The chain couples TRBV18 to TRBJ1-3; D call uncertain. The CDR3 runs 17 residues. The V gene's germline CDR1 is KGHSH and CDR2 LQKENI. The germline V and J ends were trimmed by 3 bases and 0 bases, with 15 bases remaining between them. DNA of the CDR3: TGTGCCAGCTCACCTACTCTAACAGTGAACTCTGGAAACACCATATATTTT. This gives the protein CASSPTLTVNSGNTIYF.

The sample holds one count of this clone. V and J are TRBV10-3 and TRBJ1-4, with a possible D match to TRBD1 (6 bases). CDR1 is ENHRY and CDR2 is SYGVKD in the germline V gene. The CDR3 contains 15 residues. V dropped 0 bases and J dropped 4 bases, with 9 bases sitting between them. The CDR3 DNA follows: TGTGCCATCAGTGAGTCGACAGGCAATAATGAAAAACTGTTTTTT. Its protein product is CAISESTGNNEKLFF.